Below are 15 T cell receptor beta chains sequenced from a single sample in a study of blood T cell repertoires in COVID-19. Profiling relied on immunoSEQ multiplex PCR, and the TCRdb table lists in-frame clones only, not all of them. The data hold around 190,000 clones, with approximately 84% observed a single time. The sequenced sample was PBMCs or T cells enriched from blood (not recorded which). Every receptor here comes from a woman in her twenties or thirties who had recovered from COVID-19.

The chain uses TRBV19 and TRBJ1-3, with TRBD1 identical over 8 bases. The CDR3 has 17 residues. CDR1 and CDR2 (germline): LNHDA, SQIVND (reference sequence). V lost 3 bases and J lost 0; bases outside the gene matches: 7. This CDR3 is CASSIVTGGASGNTIYF. The CDR3 bases are TGTGCCAGTAGTATTGTCACAGGGGGTGCCTCTGGAAACACCATATATTTT.

Details on this clone: The same CDR3 arises from other DNA sequences in this sample as well. This sequence joins TRBV20-1 and TRBJ2-2, with TRBD2 matching 11 bases. CDR1 DFQATT and CDR2 SNEGSKA come from the germline V gene (reference sequence). V shed 3 bases, J shed 2 bases, and the junction held 2 bases outside the gene matches. CDR3 size: 15 residues. CDR3 residues: CSASRLAGNTGELFF. The CDR3 DNA reads TGCAGTGCTAGTAGACTAGCGGGAAACACCGGGGAGCTGTTTTTT.

The V gene is TRBV5-4, the J gene TRBJ2-7; 9 bases agree with TRBD1. The CDR3 covers 14 residues. Germline CDR1 reads SGHNT; CDR2 reads YYREEE (reference sequence). Trimming at V came to 4 bases and at J to 6 bases, leaving 8 bases not matched to a gene. In DNA form, the CDR3 reads TGTGCCAGCAGCCCGGACAGGGGACGGCTCGAGCAGTACGTC. This codes for CASSPDRGRLEQYV.

The rearrangement uses TRBV6-5 and TRBJ1-2, with D possibly being TRBD1 (5 bases). This CDR3 contains 14 residues. Germline V lookup: CDR1 MNHEY, CDR2 SVGAGI. The ends were cut back, 7 bases at V and 1 base at J, with 13 bases in the middle. CDR3 DNA: TGTGCCAGCACCCAGTGGGGCGGTAACTATGGCTACACCTTC. Translating gives CASTQWGGNYGYTF.

The chain uses TRBV7-9 and TRBJ1-4; possibly TRBD1 for D (5 bases). This CDR3 is 18 amino acids long. With 4 bases removed from V and 10 bases from J, the gap between germline ends came to 28 bases. From germline, CDR1 is SEHNR and CDR2 FQNEAQ (reference sequence). CDR3 loop: CASSSYWSAGPSFGKLFF. The CDR3 DNA reads as TGTGCCAGCAGCTCCTACTGGTCGGCGGGACCAAGTTTTGGAAAACTGTTTTTT. The full variable domain, rest sourced from reference TRBV7-9 and TRBJ1-4, is DTGVSQNPRHKITKRGQNVTFRCDPISEHNRLYWYRQTLGQGPEFLTYFQNEAQLEKSRLLSDRFSAERPKGSFSTLEIQRTEQGDSAMYLCASSSYWSAGPSFGKLFFGSGTQLSVL.

The chain is built from TRBV7-9 and TRBJ2-5, with TRBD2 matching over 14 bases. CDR1 and CDR2 (germline): SEHNR, FQNEAQ (reference sequence). The V and J ends lost 4 bases and 0 bases, in that order; junction bases with no gene match: 7. CDR3 length equals 18 residues. CDR3 amino acids: CASSSGTSGSKNQETQYF. The CDR3 nucleotides read TGTGCCAGCAGCTCTGGGACTAGCGGGAGTAAGAACCAAGAGACCCAGTACTTC.

The chain is built from TRBV10-3 and TRBJ2-7; 7 bases are a match to TRBD2. Germline CDR1 and CDR2: ENHRY and SYGVKD. This CDR3 has 12 amino acids. V shed 8 bases, J shed 6 bases, and the junction held 7 bases outside the gene matches. CDR3 protein: CAIGESGVEQYF. In nucleotides, the CDR3 is TGTGCCATCGGGGAAAGCGGGGTCGAGCAGTACTTC.

The chain uses TRBV20-1 and TRBJ1-6; no firm D call. The CDR3 extends over 8 amino acids. V lost 8 bases, J lost 18 bases, and 11 bases lay in between. CDR1 is DFQATT and CDR2 is SNEGSKA in the germline V gene (reference sequence). CDR3 DNA: TGCAGTACCTCGGTTCCCCACTTT. Amino acids: CSTSVPHF.

This clone has only one observation. The rearrangement joins TRBV6-2 or TRBV6-3 to TRBJ2-5; 10 nucleotides align to TRBD2. CDR1 is MNHEY, CDR2 SVGEGT, per germline. The CDR3 covers 14 residues. Trimming took 2 bases from V and 4 from J; bases not matched to a gene: 1. The CDR3, as DNA: TGTGCCAGCAGTTACCGACTAGCGGGAGAGACCCAGTACTTC. This encodes CASSYRLAGETQYF.

J is TRBJ2-2 and V is TRBV11-3; a weak D match, TRBD2 (5 bases). The length of the CDR3 is 14 residues. The germline CDR1 and CDR2 sequences are SGHNT and YENEEA. V lost 6 bases, J lost 7 bases, and 15 bases lay in between. CDR3 loop: CASSQRRGSGELFF. In DNA form, the CDR3 reads TGTGCCAGCAGTCAAAGGCGAGGGAGCGGGGAGCTGTTTTTT.

The rearrangement uses TRBV2 and TRBJ1-5; 7 bases are a match to TRBD1. Losses at the gene ends were 8 bases for V and 4 bases for J; bases not matched to a gene: 8. The CDR3 runs 14 residues. The germline V gene has CDR1 SNHLY and CDR2 FYNNEI. CDR3 protein: CASSRQGRNQPQHF. For the CDR3, the DNA is TGTGCCAGCTCAAGACAGGGAAGGAATCAGCCCCAGCATTTT.

The gene calls are TRBV7-2 and TRBJ1-1; D call uncertain. Deletions cut 3 bases from V and 1 base from J, with 9 bases between. The CDR3 totals 14 residues. Germline V gene data show CDR1 as SGHTA and CDR2 as FQGNSA. The CDR3 DNA sequence: TGTGCCAGCAGCTTCACGGTTTCGAACACTGAAGCTTTCTTT. It specifies CASSFTVSNTEAFF.

This chain uses TRBV27 with TRBJ2-1; 10 nucleotides agree with TRBD2. V gave up 2 bases and J gave up 9 bases; unmatched junction bases: 10. Germline V gives CDR1 MNHEY, CDR2 SMNVEV (reference sequence). The CDR3 has 16 residues. The CDR3 DNA reads TGTGCCAGCAGTTTAGGGCTAGCGGGAGTCTGGAGTGAGCAGTTCTTC. Translated, it gives CASSLGLAGVWSEQFF.

The J gene is TRBJ1-1, the V gene TRBV5-1, with D tentatively TRBD1 (5 bases). This CDR3 contains 15 residues. V was cut by 4 bases and J by 0 bases, with 13 bases left in between. Germline loops: CDR1 SGHRS, CDR2 YFSETQ. The CDR3 here is CASSKGVTVNTEAFF. The CDR3 nucleotides are TGCGCCAGCAGCAAAGGGGTGACGGTGAACACTGAAGCTTTCTTT. Using reference TRBV5-1 and TRBJ1-1 for the parts outside the CDR3, the full variable domain is KAGVTQTPRYLIKTRGQQVTLSCSPISGHRSVSWYQQTPGQGLQFLFEYFSETQRNKGNFPGRFSGRQFSNSRSEMNVSTLELGDSALYLCASSKGVTVNTEAFFGQGTRLTVV.

As DNA, the CDR3 is TGTGCCAGTAGTATGACAGAGGACTATGGCTACACCTTC. This gives the protein CASSMTEDYGYTF. The chain recombines TRBV19 with TRBJ1-2; tentatively, D is TRBD1 (5 bases). With 3 bases removed from V and 3 bases from J, the gap between germline ends came to 8 bases. Per the germline V gene, CDR1 is LNHDA and CDR2 is SQIVND (reference sequence). CDR3 length: 13 amino acids.